A single sample gave rise to the 6 T cell receptor beta chains below, sequenced in a study of T cell responses to AZD1222 COVID-19 vaccine. Libraries were prepared by immunoSEQ multiplex PCR; TCRdb keeps only in-frame clonotypes and omits some of them. The sample lists 140,000 or so clones; approximately 90% were seen once. This specimen was peripheral blood, taken on day 0 of AZD1222 vaccination. All receptors come from an adult in good health.

This chain connects TRBV5-1 to TRBJ2-3; D gene ambiguous. CDR1 is SGHRS, CDR2 YFSETQ, per germline. V gave up 4 bases and J gave up 2 bases, with 2 bases separating them. The CDR3 runs to 11 residues. The CDR3 here is CASSVTDTQYF. The CDR3 region has the DNA TGCGCCAGCAGCGTCACAGATACGCAGTATTTT.

The rearrangement joins TRBV6-2 or TRBV6-3 to TRBJ1-5; 7 bases agree with TRBD1. This CDR3 is 17 amino acids long. In germline, CDR1 is MNHEY, CDR2 SVGEGT. The V segment lost 6 bases and the J segment 0 bases; nucleotides outside the gene matches: 11. The CDR3 DNA is TGTGCCAGCAGCCTATACCGGGGACAGCCTAGCAATCAGCCCCAGCATTTT. This codes for CASSLYRGQPSNQPQHF.

The chain has TRBV19 and TRBJ1-6; D is uncertain. CDR1 is LNHDA and CDR2 is SQIVND in the germline V gene (reference sequence). The CDR3 totals 16 residues. V was cut by 6 bases and J by 0 bases, with 12 bases left in between. The DNA for the CDR3 is TGTGCCAGTAGGACACTTGGACGCTCCTATAATTCACCCCTCCACTTT. It yields the protein CASRTLGRSYNSPLHF. Drawing the rest from reference TRBV19 and TRBJ1-6, the complete variable domain is DGGITQSPKYLFRKEGQNVTLSCEQNLNHDAMYWYRQDPGQGLRLIYYSQIVNDFQKGDIAEGYSVSREKKESFPLTVTSAQKNPTAFYLCASRTLGRSYNSPLHFGNGTRLTVT.

The V call is TRBV4-2, the J call TRBJ2-2; 12 bases align to TRBD1. With 3 bases clipped from V and 6 bases from J, the junction kept 5 bases outside the gene matches. CDR3 length: 16 residues. Germline CDR1 is LGHNA and CDR2 is YNFKEQ. This chain's CDR3 is CASSHPGQGAPGELFF. The CDR3 DNA sequence: TGTGCCAGCAGCCACCCGGGACAGGGGGCCCCCGGGGAGCTGTTTTTT.

This chain joins TRBV4-1 and TRBJ1-5; 7 bases match TRBD1. This CDR3 is built from 14 residues. V trimming: 6 bases; J trimming: 6 bases; junction bases outside the gene matches: 8. The germline V gene has CDR1 MGHRA and CDR2 YSYEKL. The CDR3 region has the DNA TGCGCCAGCAGGGCCGGGACAGATACTCAGCCCCAGCATTTT. Its translation: CASRAGTDTQPQHF.

This chain joins TRBV28 and TRBJ1-3; no reliable D call. In germline, CDR1 is MDHEN, CDR2 SYDVKM. The V end was cut by 5 bases, the J end by 2 bases, with 16 bases between. This CDR3 region has 16 residues. CDR3 amino acids: CASSIRRLVAGNTIYF. DNA of the CDR3: TGTGCCAGCAGTATCCGACGCCTGGTAGCTGGAAACACCATATATTTT. Full variable domain (outside the CDR3, taken from reference TRBV28 and TRBJ1-3): DVKVTQSSRYLVKRTGEKVFLECVQDMDHENMFWYRQDPGLGLRLIYFSYDVKMKEKGDIPEGYSVSREKKERFSLILESASTNQTSMYLCASSIRRLVAGNTIYFGEGSWLTVV.